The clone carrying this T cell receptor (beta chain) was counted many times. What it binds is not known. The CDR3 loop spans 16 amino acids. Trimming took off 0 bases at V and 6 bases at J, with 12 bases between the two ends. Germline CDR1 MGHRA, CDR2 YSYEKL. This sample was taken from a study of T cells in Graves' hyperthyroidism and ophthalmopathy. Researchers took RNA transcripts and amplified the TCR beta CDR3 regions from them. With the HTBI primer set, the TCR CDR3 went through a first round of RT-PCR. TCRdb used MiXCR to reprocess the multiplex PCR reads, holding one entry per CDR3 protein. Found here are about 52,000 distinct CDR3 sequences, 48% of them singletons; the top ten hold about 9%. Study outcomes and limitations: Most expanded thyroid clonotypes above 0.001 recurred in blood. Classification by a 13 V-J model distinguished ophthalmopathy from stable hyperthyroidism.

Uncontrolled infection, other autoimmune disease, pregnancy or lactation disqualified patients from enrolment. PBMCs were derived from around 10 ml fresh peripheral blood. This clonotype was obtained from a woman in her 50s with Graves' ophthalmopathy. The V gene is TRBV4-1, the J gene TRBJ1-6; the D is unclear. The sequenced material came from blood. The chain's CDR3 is CASSQELAVRNSPLHF. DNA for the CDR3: TGCGCCAGCAGCCAAGAGTTGGCAGTACGTAATTCACCCCTCCACTTT.